This is a list of T cell receptor beta chains from one sample in a study of shared clonotypes between healthy human individuals. Only in-frame clones appear in the TCRdb table, and some are missing; sequencing was by immunoSEQ multiplex PCR. Seen here are more than 500,000 clones, about 95% observed once, and the top ten hold about 0.11%. The sample consisted of naive CD8+ T cells sorted from blood. The origin of the receptors is a woman in her 30s in good health. CDR3s include the opening cysteine and the closing phenylalanine or tryptophan. The order of the fields is clone size, J gene, V gene, D gene, CDR3 protein, CDR3 DNA. A D gene is named only where the DNA matches it firmly. The size entry is marked missing in some rows and otherwise reads once, few, many or a size class.

clone_size: .; j_call: TRBJ1-2; v_call: TRBV27; d_call: TRBD1; cdr3_aa: CASSPSVGQAFYGYTF; cdr3_nt: TGTGCCAGCAGTCCCTCGGTGGGACAGGCCTTCTATGGCTACACCTTC
clone_size: once; j_call: TRBJ2-1; v_call: TRBV7-9; d_call: TRBD1; cdr3_aa: CASSSGQGWDEQFF; cdr3_nt: TGTGCCAGCAGCTCGGGACAGGGTTGGGATGAGCAGTTCTTC
clone_size: .; j_call: TRBJ1-1; v_call: TRBV25-1; d_call: TRBD1; cdr3_aa: CASRRDRNTEAFF; cdr3_nt: TGTGCCAGCCGTCGGGACAGGAACACTGAAGCTTTCTTT
clone_size: .; j_call: TRBJ2-7; v_call: TRBV5-1; d_call: TRBD2; cdr3_aa: CASSWEGQGYEQYF; cdr3_nt: TGCGCCAGCAGCTGGGAGGGGCAGGGCTACGAGCAGTACTTC
clone_size: .; j_call: TRBJ1-2; v_call: TRBV29-1; d_call: .; cdr3_aa: CSVDGDGYTF; cdr3_nt: TGCAGCGTTGATGGGGATGGCTACACCTTC
clone_size: .; j_call: TRBJ2-7; v_call: TRBV28; d_call: .; cdr3_aa: CASSFTGSAYEQYF; cdr3_nt: TGTGCCAGCAGTTTCACGGGGTCCGCCTACGAGCAGTACTTC
clone_size: .; j_call: TRBJ2-1; v_call: TRBV9; d_call: TRBD2; cdr3_aa: CASSPRGGLDGNEQFF; cdr3_nt: TGTGCCAGCAGCCCTCGTGGGGGACTAGATGGGAATGAGCAGTTCTTC
clone_size: .; j_call: TRBJ1-6; v_call: TRBV28; d_call: .; cdr3_aa: CASSPGGYPLNSPLHF; cdr3_nt: TGTGCCAGCAGTCCCGGCGGATACCCTCTTAATTCACCCCTCCACTTT
clone_size: .; j_call: TRBJ1-4; v_call: TRBV9; d_call: TRBD1; cdr3_aa: CASSTRQGSNEKLFF; cdr3_nt: TGTGCCAGCAGCACAAGACAGGGTTCCAATGAAAAACTGTTTTTT
clone_size: .; j_call: TRBJ2-1; v_call: TRBV4-1; d_call: .; cdr3_aa: CASSQGAGPPYNEQFF; cdr3_nt: TGCGCCAGCAGCCAAGGAGCCGGGCCCCCCTACAATGAGCAGTTCTTC
clone_size: .; j_call: TRBJ2-7; v_call: TRBV6-6; d_call: .; cdr3_aa: CASSYSWGFDEQYF; cdr3_nt: TGTGCCAGCAGCTACAGTTGGGGGTTCGACGAGCAGTACTTC
clone_size: .; j_call: TRBJ1-2; v_call: TRBV2; d_call: TRBD1; cdr3_aa: CATSQGQDYPNYGYTF; cdr3_nt: TGTGCCACCAGTCAGGGACAGGACTACCCTAACTATGGCTACACCTTC
clone_size: .; j_call: TRBJ2-7; v_call: TRBV7-9; d_call: .; cdr3_aa: CASSSTSEQYF; cdr3_nt: TGTGCCAGCAGCTCTACTAGCGAGCAGTACTTC
clone_size: .; j_call: TRBJ1-1; v_call: TRBV11-2; d_call: TRBD1; cdr3_aa: CASSWGRGRTEAFF; cdr3_nt: TGTGCCAGCAGTTGGGGCAGGGGGCGGACTGAAGCTTTCTTT
clone_size: .; j_call: TRBJ2-1; v_call: TRBV30; d_call: .; cdr3_aa: CAWNWGNNEQFF; cdr3_nt: TGTGCCTGGAATTGGGGGAACAATGAGCAGTTCTTC
clone_size: .; j_call: TRBJ2-1; v_call: TRBV7-9; d_call: TRBD1; cdr3_aa: CASSPVNRDSNEQFF; cdr3_nt: TGTGCCAGCAGCCCAGTGAACCGGGACAGCAATGAGCAGTTCTTC
clone_size: .; j_call: TRBJ1-1; v_call: TRBV6-5; d_call: .; cdr3_aa: CASRPNSAGGTEAFF; cdr3_nt: TGTGCCAGCAGGCCAAATTCGGCCGGGGGGACTGAAGCTTTCTTT
clone_size: .; j_call: TRBJ2-1; v_call: TRBV28; d_call: .; cdr3_aa: CASRVVSSANEQFF; cdr3_nt: TGTGCCAGCAGGGTCGTATCTTCTGCCAATGAGCAGTTCTTC
clone_size: .; j_call: TRBJ2-5; v_call: TRBV5-6; d_call: .; cdr3_aa: CASSLGEVQETQYF; cdr3_nt: TGTGCCAGCAGCTTGGGAGAAGTCCAAGAGACCCAGTACTTC
clone_size: .; j_call: TRBJ2-7; v_call: TRBV9; d_call: .; cdr3_aa: CASSPQGSQPYEQYF; cdr3_nt: TGTGCCAGCAGCCCCCAGGGGAGCCAACCCTACGAGCAGTACTTC
clone_size: .; j_call: TRBJ2-5; v_call: TRBV28; d_call: TRBD2; cdr3_aa: CASSGLAGGGETQYF; cdr3_nt: TGTGCCAGCAGTGGACTAGCGGGAGGTGGAGAGACCCAGTACTTC
clone_size: .; j_call: TRBJ2-2; v_call: TRBV27; d_call: .; cdr3_aa: CASSLVGGAGELFF; cdr3_nt: TGTGCCAGCAGTTTGGTTGGCGGGGCCGGGGAGCTGTTTTTT
clone_size: once; j_call: TRBJ2-1; v_call: TRBV5-4; d_call: TRBD2; cdr3_aa: CASSFGLALQFF; cdr3_nt: TGTGCCAGCAGCTTCGGACTAGCGTTGCAGTTCTTC
clone_size: .; j_call: TRBJ2-6; v_call: TRBV19; d_call: .; cdr3_aa: CASSITGLGTGANVLTF; cdr3_nt: TGTGCCAGTAGTATTACAGGGCTGGGAACTGGGGCCAACGTCCTGACTTTC
clone_size: .; j_call: TRBJ2-1; v_call: TRBV7-8; d_call: .; cdr3_aa: CASSLGTAYNEQFF; cdr3_nt: TGTGCCAGCAGCTTAGGGACAGCGTACAATGAGCAGTTCTTC
clone_size: .; j_call: TRBJ1-1; v_call: TRBV27; d_call: TRBD1; cdr3_aa: CASRTGVTEAFF; cdr3_nt: TGTGCCAGCAGAACAGGGGTAACTGAAGCTTTCTTT
clone_size: .; j_call: TRBJ2-7; v_call: TRBV5-6; d_call: TRBD2; cdr3_aa: CASSLTSGSYEQYF; cdr3_nt: TGTGCCAGCAGCCTAACTAGCGGCTCCTACGAGCAGTACTTC
clone_size: once; j_call: TRBJ2-1; v_call: TRBV7-8; d_call: .; cdr3_aa: CASSLEGSYNEQFF; cdr3_nt: TGTGCCAGCAGCTTAGAGGGCTCCTACAATGAGCAGTTCTTC
clone_size: .; j_call: TRBJ1-2; v_call: TRBV13; d_call: .; cdr3_aa: CASSFGRDSSNYGYTF; cdr3_nt: TGTGCCAGCAGCTTCGGCCGGGACTCATCTAACTATGGCTACACCTTC
clone_size: .; j_call: TRBJ2-5; v_call: TRBV2; d_call: TRBD1; cdr3_aa: CASTQGGTGAETQYF; cdr3_nt: TGTGCCAGCACTCAAGGGGGTACAGGGGCAGAGACCCAGTACTTC
clone_size: once; j_call: TRBJ2-7; v_call: TRBV7-6; d_call: TRBD2; cdr3_aa: CASSPLAGGAYEQYF; cdr3_nt: TGTGCCAGCAGCCCACTAGCGGGGGGAGCCTACGAGCAGTACTTC
clone_size: .; j_call: TRBJ2-7; v_call: TRBV11-1; d_call: TRBD2; cdr3_aa: CASSLLSGPSYEQYF; cdr3_nt: TGTGCCAGCAGCTTACTTAGCGGGCCCTCCTACGAGCAGTACTTC
clone_size: .; j_call: TRBJ2-7; v_call: TRBV6-6; d_call: TRBD2; cdr3_aa: CASSYAVGGAIYEQYF; cdr3_nt: TGTGCCAGCAGTTACGCCGTCGGGGGGGCGATCTACGAGCAGTACTTC
clone_size: .; j_call: TRBJ2-1; v_call: TRBV28; d_call: TRBD1; cdr3_aa: CATRTGSHEQFF; cdr3_nt: TGTGCCACCAGGACAGGCTCGCATGAGCAGTTCTTC
clone_size: .; j_call: TRBJ1-2; v_call: TRBV5-1; d_call: .; cdr3_aa: CASSLAGPGSYGYTF; cdr3_nt: TGCGCCAGCAGCTTGGCCGGACCAGGGAGCTATGGCTACACCTTC
clone_size: once; j_call: TRBJ2-7; v_call: TRBV27; d_call: TRBD2; cdr3_aa: CASSPPGGYEQYF; cdr3_nt: TGTGCCAGCAGCCCTCCGGGGGGCTACGAGCAGTACTTC
clone_size: once; j_call: TRBJ1-1; v_call: TRBV7-9; d_call: .; cdr3_aa: CASSSVMGPNSEAFF; cdr3_nt: TGTGCCAGCAGCTCTGTTATGGGGCCTAATTCTGAAGCTTTCTTT
clone_size: .; j_call: TRBJ2-1; v_call: TRBV7-9; d_call: TRBD2; cdr3_aa: CASRPLLAGGPSGYNEQFF; cdr3_nt: TGTGCCAGCAGGCCCCTGCTAGCGGGAGGGCCTTCGGGTTACAATGAGCAGTTCTTC
clone_size: once; j_call: TRBJ2-6; v_call: TRBV27; d_call: .; cdr3_aa: CASSLIPSVTNVLTF; cdr3_nt: TGTGCCAGCAGTTTAATCCCCTCGGTAACCAACGTCCTGACTTTC
clone_size: .; j_call: TRBJ2-2; v_call: TRBV27; d_call: TRBD2; cdr3_aa: CASSSLAGFTGELFF; cdr3_nt: TGTGCCAGCAGTTCCTTAGCGGGCTTCACCGGGGAGCTGTTTTTT
clone_size: .; j_call: TRBJ2-1; v_call: TRBV5-4; d_call: TRBD2; cdr3_aa: CASSRPGEGNEQFF; cdr3_nt: TGTGCCAGCAGCAGACCTGGGGAGGGCAATGAGCAGTTCTTC
clone_size: .; j_call: TRBJ1-2; v_call: TRBV27; d_call: .; cdr3_aa: CASMPGPNYGYTF; cdr3_nt: TGTGCCAGCATGCCAGGACCTAACTATGGCTACACCTTC
clone_size: .; j_call: TRBJ1-2; v_call: TRBV5-8; d_call: .; cdr3_aa: CASSFTQGRGGYTF; cdr3_nt: TGTGCCAGCAGCTTCACCCAGGGACGTGGTGGCTACACCTTC
clone_size: once; j_call: TRBJ2-7; v_call: TRBV28; d_call: TRBD1; cdr3_aa: CASRTGVYEQYF; cdr3_nt: TGTGCCAGCAGAACAGGGGTCTACGAGCAGTACTTC
clone_size: .; j_call: TRBJ1-4; v_call: TRBV4-1; d_call: .; cdr3_aa: CASSQEGFEGVMTNEKLFF; cdr3_nt: TGCGCCAGCAGCCAAGAAGGGTTCGAGGGGGTCATGACTAATGAAAAACTGTTTTTT
clone_size: .; j_call: TRBJ2-2; v_call: TRBV19; d_call: .; cdr3_aa: CASSGMMYTGELFF; cdr3_nt: TGTGCCAGTAGTGGAATGATGTACACCGGGGAGCTGTTTTTT
clone_size: once; j_call: TRBJ2-7; v_call: TRBV2; d_call: .; cdr3_aa: CARRTGFDPYEQYF; cdr3_nt: TGTGCCAGGCGTACAGGGTTTGACCCCTACGAGCAGTACTTC
clone_size: .; j_call: TRBJ1-5; v_call: TRBV28; d_call: .; cdr3_aa: CASSLFAVSQPQHF; cdr3_nt: TGTGCCAGCAGTTTATTCGCAGTGAGTCAGCCCCAGCATTTT
clone_size: .; j_call: TRBJ2-3; v_call: TRBV7-9; d_call: TRBD2; cdr3_aa: CASSFGTSGRRGWADTQYF; cdr3_nt: TGTGCCAGCAGCTTCGGGACTAGCGGGAGAAGAGGATGGGCAGATACGCAGTATTTT
clone_size: .; j_call: TRBJ2-1; v_call: TRBV28; d_call: .; cdr3_aa: CASSFLANYNEQFF; cdr3_nt: TGTGCCAGCAGTTTCCTAGCAAACTACAATGAGCAGTTCTTC
clone_size: once; j_call: TRBJ1-1; v_call: TRBV5-4; d_call: .; cdr3_aa: CASSLGTDTEAFF; cdr3_nt: TGTGCCAGCAGCTTGGGGACGGACACTGAAGCTTTCTTT
clone_size: .; j_call: TRBJ2-1; v_call: TRBV29-1; d_call: .; cdr3_aa: CSVEEERYNEQFF; cdr3_nt: TGCAGCGTTGAGGAGGAGCGGTACAATGAGCAGTTCTTC
clone_size: .; j_call: TRBJ1-1; v_call: TRBV10-3; d_call: TRBD1; cdr3_aa: CAISGNGTGNTEAFF; cdr3_nt: TGTGCCATCAGTGGAAACGGGACAGGGAACACTGAAGCTTTCTTT
clone_size: .; j_call: TRBJ1-1; v_call: TRBV5-1; d_call: .; cdr3_aa: CASRPGTPGYWSDPDTEAFF; cdr3_nt: TGCGCCAGCCGGCCTGGGACCCCAGGGTATTGGAGCGACCCGGACACTGAAGCTTTCTTT